This T cell receptor beta chain is drawn from a study of blood T cell repertoires in COVID-19. Clones were sequenced by immunoSEQ multiplex PCR, and TCRdb holds only the in-frame ones, with some missing. This table has around 260,000 clones, about 90% appearing once. J was trimmed by 1 base and V by 4 bases; bases with no gene match: 7. Germline values: CDR1 SGHNT, CDR2 YYREEE (reference sequence). This CDR3 comprises 15 residues. This chain links TRBV5-4 with TRBJ2-5; TRBD1 matches at 7 bases. This clonotype was sampled from a person aged 18 to 35 with COVID-19, enrolled during active disease. The sequenced sample consisted of peripheral blood. For the CDR3, the DNA is TGTGCCAGCAGCCACGACAGGGCCTTCCAAGAGACCCAGTACTTC. Amino acids: CASSHDRAFQETQYF.